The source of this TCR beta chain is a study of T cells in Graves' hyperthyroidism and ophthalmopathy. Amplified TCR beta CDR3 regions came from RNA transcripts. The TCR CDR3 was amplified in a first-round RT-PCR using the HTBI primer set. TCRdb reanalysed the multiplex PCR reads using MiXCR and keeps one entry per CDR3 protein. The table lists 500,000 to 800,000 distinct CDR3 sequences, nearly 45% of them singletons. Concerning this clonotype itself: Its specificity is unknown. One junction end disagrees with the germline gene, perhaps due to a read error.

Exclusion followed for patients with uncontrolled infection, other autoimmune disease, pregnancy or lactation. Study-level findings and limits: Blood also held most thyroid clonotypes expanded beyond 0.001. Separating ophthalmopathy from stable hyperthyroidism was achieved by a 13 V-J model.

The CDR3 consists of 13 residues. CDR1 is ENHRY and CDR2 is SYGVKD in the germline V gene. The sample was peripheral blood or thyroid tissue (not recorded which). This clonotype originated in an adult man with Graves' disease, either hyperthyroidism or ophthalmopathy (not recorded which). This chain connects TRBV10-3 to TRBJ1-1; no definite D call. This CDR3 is CASSPIVNTEAFF. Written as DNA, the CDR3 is TGTGCCAGCAGTCCTATAGTGAACACTGAAGCTTTCTTT.